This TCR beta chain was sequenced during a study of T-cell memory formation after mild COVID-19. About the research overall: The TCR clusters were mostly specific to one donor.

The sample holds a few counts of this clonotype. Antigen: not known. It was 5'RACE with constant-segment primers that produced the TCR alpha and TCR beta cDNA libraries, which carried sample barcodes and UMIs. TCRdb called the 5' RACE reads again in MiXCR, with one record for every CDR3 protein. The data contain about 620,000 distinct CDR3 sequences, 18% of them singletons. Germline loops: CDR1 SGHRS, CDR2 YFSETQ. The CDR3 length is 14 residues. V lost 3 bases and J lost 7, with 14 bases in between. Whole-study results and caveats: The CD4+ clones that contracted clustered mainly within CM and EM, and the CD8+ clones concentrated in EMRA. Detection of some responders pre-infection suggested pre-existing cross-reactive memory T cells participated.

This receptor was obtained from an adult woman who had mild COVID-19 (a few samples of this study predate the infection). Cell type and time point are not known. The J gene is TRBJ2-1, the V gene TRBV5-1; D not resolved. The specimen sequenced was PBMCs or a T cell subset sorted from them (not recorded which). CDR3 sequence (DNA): TGCGCCAGCAGCTCCCTCCCCATGGATAATGAGCAGTTCTTC. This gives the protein CASSSLPMDNEQFF.